Presented here are 13 T cell receptor beta chains from one specimen sequenced in a study of T cells in Graves' hyperthyroidism and ophthalmopathy. The CDR3 regions of TCR beta were amplified from RNA transcripts. In the first-round RT-PCR of the TCR CDR3, the HTBI primer set was used. Using its own MiXCR run on the multiplex PCR reads, TCRdb lists one record per CDR3 protein. The table includes 550,000 to 850,000 distinct CDR3 sequences, under 20% detected once. The sample consisted of blood. Every receptor here comes from a woman aged 45-59 years with Graves' hyperthyroidism that later progressed to Graves' ophthalmopathy.

The V call is TRBV6-1, the J call TRBJ1-1, with unresolved D. Between the trimmed V and J ends, which lost 11 bases and 5 bases, there was a span of 12 bases. In germline, CDR1 is MNHNS, CDR2 SASEGT. CDR3 length equals 11 residues. CDR3 loop: CAVWFGTEAFF. The CDR3 DNA is TGTGCCGTATGGTTTGGGACTGAAGCTTTCTTT.

This clonotype was seen at least ten times. This chain connects TRBV11-2 to TRBJ1-2; no reliable D call. Germline CDR1 is SGHAT and CDR2 is FQNNGV. The CDR3 is 14 amino acids. The ends were cut back, 5 bases at V and 3 bases at J, with 13 bases in the middle. CDR3 sequence: CASSIPGSYYGYTF. The CDR3 DNA follows: TGTGCCAGCAGCATACCGGGGTCCTACTATGGCTACACCTTC.

In this sample, this clonotype turned up a few times. This sequence joins TRBV7-2 and TRBJ2-3; D gene uncertain. Deletions cut 0 bases from V and 4 bases from J, with 8 bases between. Germline V lookup: CDR1 SGHTA, CDR2 FQGNSA. There are 14 residues in the CDR3. Here the CDR3 DNA reads TGTGCCAGCAGCTTAGCGCTTAGGGCAGATACGCAGTATTTT. Translating gives CASSLALRADTQYF.

The chain has TRBV14 and TRBJ2-3; the D gene could be TRBD1 or TRBD2 (6 bases each). The CDR3 sequence is 17 residues long. Trimming stripped 4 bases from V and 2 bases from J, with 19 bases between. Germline assignment: CDR1 SGHDN and CDR2 FVKESK. CDR3 nucleotides: TGTGCCAGCAGCCCGGGTACGTCGGGGGCCTACACAGATACGCAGTATTTT. Translated: CASSPGTSGAYTDTQYF.

This clonotype occurred many times. This chain connects TRBV7-3 to TRBJ2-1, with 9 bases matching TRBD2. CDR1 and CDR2 (germline): SGHTA, FQGTGA. With V trimmed by 3 bases and J by 7 bases, 4 bases remained unmatched. This CDR3 has 14 amino acids. CDR3: CASSFGLAGNEQFF. CDR3 nucleotide sequence: TGTGCCAGCAGCTTTGGTCTAGCGGGGAATGAGCAGTTCTTC.

This clonotype was seen ten or more times. The chain employs TRBV9 and TRBJ1-1; D gene unclear. V lost 4 bases and J 1 base, leaving 14 bases between the germline ends. This CDR3 contains 15 residues. Germline CDR1 reads SGDLS; CDR2 reads YYNGEE. In nucleotides, the CDR3 is TGTGCCAGCAGCCCTCACGGGGTAGGGAACACTGAAGCTTTCTTT. Protein: CASSPHGVGNTEAFF.

The chain recombines TRBV7-2 with TRBJ1-2; 10 bases match TRBD1. J lost 8 bases, V lost 5 bases, and 17 bases had no gene match. This CDR3 contains 17 residues. Germline V gives CDR1 SGHTA, CDR2 FQGNSA. CDR3 nucleotide sequence: TGTGCCAGCAGCCTGGGGACAGGGGTAGGAGTATCTCGAGGCTACACCTTC. Its translation: CASSLGTGVGVSRGYTF.

This clonotype has ten or more counts. This chain joins TRBV3-1 and TRBJ2-2, with D hard to call. Germline V lookup: CDR1 LGHDT, CDR2 YNNKEL (reference sequence). Trimming took 4 bases from V and 6 from J, leaving 12 bases between them. The CDR3 has 14 residues. The CDR3 coding sequence is TGTGCCAGCAGCCCTCAGGCCTCCCCCGGGGAGCTGTTTTTT. Translating it yields CASSPQASPGELFF. The variable domain in full, with the rest retrieved from reference TRBV3-1 and TRBJ2-2, is DTAVSQTPKYLVTQMGNDKSIKCEQNLGHDTMYWYKQDSKKFLKIMFSYNNKELIINETVPNRFSPKSPDKAHLNLHINSLELGDSAVYFCASSPQASPGELFFGEGSRLTVL.

This clonotype was seen a handful of times. The V call is TRBV5-1, the J call TRBJ2-3; D is possibly TRBD2 (7 bases). This CDR3 region has 15 residues. Trimming removed 3 bases from V and 2 bases from J, with 13 bases in between. CDR1 and CDR2 (germline): SGHRS, YFSETQ. CDR3 nucleotide sequence: TGCGCCAGCAGCTGGCGGGGGCGGGACACAGATACGCAGTATTTT. Residues: CASSWRGRDTDTQYF. Combining the CDR3 with reference TRBV5-1 and TRBJ2-3 gives the whole variable domain KAGVTQTPRYLIKTRGQQVTLSCSPISGHRSVSWYQQTPGQGLQFLFEYFSETQRNKGNFPGRFSGRQFSNSRSEMNVSTLELGDSALYLCASSWRGRDTDTQYFGPGTRLTVL.

This clonotype occurred a few times. The rearrangement links TRBV6-1 to TRBJ2-1; D not resolved. Germline V gene sequence: CDR1 MNHNS, CDR2 SASEGT. This CDR3 region has 16 residues. Trimming shortened V by 1 base and J by 4 bases, and 14 bases separated the two germline ends. Written as DNA, the CDR3 is TGTGCCAGCAGTGAAGATATAGTCGTCGAATACAATGAGCAGTTCTTC. This sequence encodes CASSEDIVVEYNEQFF.

This clonotype was seen repeatedly, ten times or more. The junction departs from the called germline gene at one end, perhaps through a read error. The chain combines TRBV6-1 with TRBJ1-2; 7 bases line up with TRBD1. Germline V gene data show CDR1 as MNHNS and CDR2 as SASEGT. This CDR3 comprises 17 residues. This CDR3 is CASTARGTGQTYYGHTF. The DNA for the CDR3 is TGTGCCAGCACCGCCAGAGGTACGGGACAGACCTACTATGGCCACACCTTC.

This clonotype was counted only a few times. The chain joins TRBV28 to TRBJ1-5; TRBD1 agrees at 8 bases. Germline lookup yields CDR1 MDHEN and CDR2 SYDVKM. The V gene end was trimmed by 5 bases and the J gene end by 1 base; junction bases not matched to a gene: 16. The CDR3 sequence is 19 residues long. The CDR3 nucleotides read TGTGCCAGCAGTACCGACAGGGGAAACGCCCCTCGGAGCAATCAGCCCCAGCATTTT. This codes for CASSTDRGNAPRSNQPQHF.

There are many counts of this clonotype. V and J are TRBV12-3 or TRBV12-4 and TRBJ1-5; no firm D call. The germline V and J ends were trimmed by 7 bases and 4 bases, with 11 bases remaining between them. CDR3 length: 13 residues. Here the CDR3 DNA reads TGTGCCAGCACGGGGTCCGGAAATCAGCCCCAGCATTTT. Protein: CASTGSGNQPQHF.